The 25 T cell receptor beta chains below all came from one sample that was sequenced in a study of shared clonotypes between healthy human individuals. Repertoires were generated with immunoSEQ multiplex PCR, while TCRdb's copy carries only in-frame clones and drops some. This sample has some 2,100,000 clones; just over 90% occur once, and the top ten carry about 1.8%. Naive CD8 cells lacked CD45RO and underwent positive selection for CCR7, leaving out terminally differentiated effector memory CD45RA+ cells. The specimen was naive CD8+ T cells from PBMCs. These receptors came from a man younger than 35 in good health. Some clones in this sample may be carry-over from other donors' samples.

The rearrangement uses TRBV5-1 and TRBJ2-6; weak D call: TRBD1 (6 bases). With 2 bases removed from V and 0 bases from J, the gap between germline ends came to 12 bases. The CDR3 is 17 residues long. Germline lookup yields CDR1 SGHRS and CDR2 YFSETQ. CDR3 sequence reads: CASSLPDSPSGANVLTF. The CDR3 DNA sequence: TGCGCCAGCAGCTTACCGGACAGCCCCTCTGGGGCCAACGTCCTGACTTTC.

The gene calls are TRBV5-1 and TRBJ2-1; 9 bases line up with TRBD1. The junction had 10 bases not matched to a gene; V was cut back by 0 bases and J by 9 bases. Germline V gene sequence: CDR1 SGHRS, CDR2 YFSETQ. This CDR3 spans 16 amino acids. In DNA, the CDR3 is TGCGCCAGCAGCTTGGCCCGGGACAGGGAGTCGAGTGAGCAGTTCTTC. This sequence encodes CASSLARDRESSEQFF.

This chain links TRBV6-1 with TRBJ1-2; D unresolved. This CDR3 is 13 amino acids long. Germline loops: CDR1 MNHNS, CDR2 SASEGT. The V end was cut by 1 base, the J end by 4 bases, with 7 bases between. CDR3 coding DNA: TGTGCCAGCAGTGAAGAGAGAATCTATGGCTACACCTTC. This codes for CASSEERIYGYTF.

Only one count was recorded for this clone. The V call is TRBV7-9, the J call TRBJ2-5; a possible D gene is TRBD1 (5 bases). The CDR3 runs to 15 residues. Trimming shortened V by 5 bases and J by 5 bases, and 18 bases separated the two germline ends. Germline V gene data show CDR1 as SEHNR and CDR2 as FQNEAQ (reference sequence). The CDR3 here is CASSHRQLIMETQYF. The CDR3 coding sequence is TGTGCCAGCAGCCACCGACAGTTAATCATGGAGACCCAGTACTTC.

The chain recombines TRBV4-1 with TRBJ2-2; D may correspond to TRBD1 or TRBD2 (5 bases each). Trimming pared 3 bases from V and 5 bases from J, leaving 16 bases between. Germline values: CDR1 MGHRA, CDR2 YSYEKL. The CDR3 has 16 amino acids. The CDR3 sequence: CASSHRQGGWTGELFF. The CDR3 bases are TGCGCCAGCAGCCACAGGCAGGGCGGGTGGACCGGGGAGCTGTTTTTT.

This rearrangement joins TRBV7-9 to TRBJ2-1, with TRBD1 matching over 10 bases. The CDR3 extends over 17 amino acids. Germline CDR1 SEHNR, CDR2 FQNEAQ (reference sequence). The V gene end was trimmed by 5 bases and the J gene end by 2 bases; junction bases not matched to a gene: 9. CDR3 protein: CASSPSIGTGAYNEQFF. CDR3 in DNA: TGTGCCAGCAGCCCTAGTATAGGGACAGGGGCCTACAATGAGCAGTTCTTC.

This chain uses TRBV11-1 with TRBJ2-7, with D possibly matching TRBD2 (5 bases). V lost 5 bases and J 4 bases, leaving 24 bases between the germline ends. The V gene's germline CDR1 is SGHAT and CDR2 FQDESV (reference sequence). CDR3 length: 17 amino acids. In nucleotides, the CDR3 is TGTGCCAGCAGCCTAGATCCCCCCCGGGCGGGTACGTACGAGCAGTACTTC. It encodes CASSLDPPRAGTYEQYF. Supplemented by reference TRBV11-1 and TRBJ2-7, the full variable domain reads EAEVAQSPRYKITEKSQAVAFWCDPISGHATLYWYRQILGQGPELLVQFQDESVVDDSQLPKDRFSAERLKGVDSTLKIQPAELGDSAMYLCASSLDPPRAGTYEQYFGPGTRLTVT.

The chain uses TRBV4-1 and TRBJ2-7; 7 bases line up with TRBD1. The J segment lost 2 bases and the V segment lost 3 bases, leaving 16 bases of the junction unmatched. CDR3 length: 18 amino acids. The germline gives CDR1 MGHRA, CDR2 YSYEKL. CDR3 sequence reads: CASSQTDRVGPPTYEQYF. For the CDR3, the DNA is TGCGCCAGCAGCCAGACTGACAGGGTGGGGCCCCCCACCTACGAGCAGTACTTC.

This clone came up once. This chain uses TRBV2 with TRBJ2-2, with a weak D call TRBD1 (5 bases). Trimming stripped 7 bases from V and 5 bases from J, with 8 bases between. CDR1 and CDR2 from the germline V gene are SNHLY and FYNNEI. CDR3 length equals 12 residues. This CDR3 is CASIRQTGELFF. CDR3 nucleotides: TGTGCCAGCATCCGACAGACCGGGGAGCTGTTTTTT. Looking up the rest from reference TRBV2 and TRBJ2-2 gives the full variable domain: EPEVTQTPSHQVTQMGQEVILRCVPISNHLYFYWYRQILGQKVEFLVSFYNNEISEKSEIFDDQFSVERPDGSNFTLKIRSTKLEDSAMYFCASIRQTGELFFGEGSRLTVL.

CDR3 DNA: TGTGCCAGCAGCCTCACCCCCAGAAATGAGCAGTTCTTC. Its protein product is CASSLTPRNEQFF. This chain links TRBV11-2 with TRBJ2-1; D call uncertain. The CDR3 contains 13 residues. Trimming stripped 5 bases from V and 7 bases from J, with 12 bases between. CDR1 is SGHAT, CDR2 FQNNGV, per germline.

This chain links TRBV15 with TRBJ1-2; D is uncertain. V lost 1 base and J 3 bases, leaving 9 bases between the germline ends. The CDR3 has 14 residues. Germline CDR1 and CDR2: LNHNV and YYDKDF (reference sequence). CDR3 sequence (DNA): TGTGCCACCAGCAGAGCCGGAGCTTACTATGGCTACACCTTC. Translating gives CATSRAGAYYGYTF.

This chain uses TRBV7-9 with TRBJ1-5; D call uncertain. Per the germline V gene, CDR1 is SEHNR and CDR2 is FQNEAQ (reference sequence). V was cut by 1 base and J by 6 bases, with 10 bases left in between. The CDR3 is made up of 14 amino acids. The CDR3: CASSLGGQGQPQHF. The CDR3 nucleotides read TGTGCCAGCAGCTTAGGCGGTCAAGGTCAGCCCCAGCATTTT.

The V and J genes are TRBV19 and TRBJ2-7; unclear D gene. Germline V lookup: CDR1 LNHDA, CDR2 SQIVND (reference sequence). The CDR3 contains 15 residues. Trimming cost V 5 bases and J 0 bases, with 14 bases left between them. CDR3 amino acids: CASSLNAFDSYEQYF. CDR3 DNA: TGTGCCAGTAGTCTGAATGCCTTCGACTCCTACGAGCAGTACTTC. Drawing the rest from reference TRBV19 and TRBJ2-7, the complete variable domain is DGGITQSPKYLFRKEGQNVTLSCEQNLNHDAMYWYRQDPGQGLRLIYYSQIVNDFQKGDIAEGYSVSREKKESFPLTVTSAQKNPTAFYLCASSLNAFDSYEQYFGPGTRLTVT.

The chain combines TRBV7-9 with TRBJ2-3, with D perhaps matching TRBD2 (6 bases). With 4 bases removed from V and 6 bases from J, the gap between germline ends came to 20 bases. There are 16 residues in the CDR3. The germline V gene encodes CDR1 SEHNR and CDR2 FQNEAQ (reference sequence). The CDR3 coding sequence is TGTGCCAGCAGCTCGGCGGGGATTTTGTATAGGGATACGCAGTATTTT. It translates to CASSSAGILYRDTQYF.

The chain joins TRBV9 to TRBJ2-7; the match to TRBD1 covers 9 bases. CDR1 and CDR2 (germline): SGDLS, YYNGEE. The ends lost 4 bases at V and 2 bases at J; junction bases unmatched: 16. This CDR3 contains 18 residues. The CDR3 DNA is TGTGCCAGCAGCACCCCTACAGGGGGCGCAACTCCTCCCTACGAGCAGTACTTC. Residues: CASSTPTGGATPPYEQYF.

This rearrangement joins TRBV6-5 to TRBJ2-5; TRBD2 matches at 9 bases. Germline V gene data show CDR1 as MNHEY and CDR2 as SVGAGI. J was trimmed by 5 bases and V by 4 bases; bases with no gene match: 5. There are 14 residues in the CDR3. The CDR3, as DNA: TGTGCCAGCAGTTCGGGACTAGCTAGCGAGACCCAGTACTTC. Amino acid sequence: CASSSGLASETQYF.

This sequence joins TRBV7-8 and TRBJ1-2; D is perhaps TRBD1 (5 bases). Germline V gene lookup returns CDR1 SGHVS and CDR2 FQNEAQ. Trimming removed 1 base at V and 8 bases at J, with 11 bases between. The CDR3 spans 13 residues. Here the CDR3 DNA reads TGTGCCAGCAGCTTAGATGGGGCGTCCGGCTACACCTTC. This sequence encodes CASSLDGASGYTF.

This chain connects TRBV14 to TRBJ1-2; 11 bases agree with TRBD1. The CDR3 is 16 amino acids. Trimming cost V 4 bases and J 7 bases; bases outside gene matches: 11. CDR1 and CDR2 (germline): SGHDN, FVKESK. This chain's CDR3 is CASSLRTGGEESGYTF. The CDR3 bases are TGTGCCAGCAGCCTCCGGACAGGGGGCGAAGAGAGTGGCTACACCTTC.

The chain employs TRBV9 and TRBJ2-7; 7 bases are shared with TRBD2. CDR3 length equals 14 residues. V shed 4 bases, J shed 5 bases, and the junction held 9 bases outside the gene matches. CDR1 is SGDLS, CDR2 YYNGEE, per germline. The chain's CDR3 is CASSLDGGSDEQYF. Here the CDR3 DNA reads TGTGCCAGCAGCCTCGACGGGGGGAGCGACGAGCAGTACTTC. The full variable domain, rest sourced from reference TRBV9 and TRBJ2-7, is DSGVTQTPKHLITATGQRVTLRCSPRSGDLSVYWYQQSLDQGLQFLIQYYNGEERAKGNILERFSAQQFPDLHSELNLSSLELGDSALYFCASSLDGGSDEQYFGPGTRLTVT.

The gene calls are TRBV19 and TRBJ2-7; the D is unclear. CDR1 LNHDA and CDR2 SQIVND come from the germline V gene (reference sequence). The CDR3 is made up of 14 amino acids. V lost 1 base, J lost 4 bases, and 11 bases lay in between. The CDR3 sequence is CASSIAPMGYEQYF. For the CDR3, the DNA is TGTGCCAGTAGTATAGCCCCTATGGGGTACGAGCAGTACTTC. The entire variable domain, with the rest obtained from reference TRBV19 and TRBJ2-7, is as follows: DGGITQSPKYLFRKEGQNVTLSCEQNLNHDAMYWYRQDPGQGLRLIYYSQIVNDFQKGDIAEGYSVSREKKESFPLTVTSAQKNPTAFYLCASSIAPMGYEQYFGPGTRLTVT.

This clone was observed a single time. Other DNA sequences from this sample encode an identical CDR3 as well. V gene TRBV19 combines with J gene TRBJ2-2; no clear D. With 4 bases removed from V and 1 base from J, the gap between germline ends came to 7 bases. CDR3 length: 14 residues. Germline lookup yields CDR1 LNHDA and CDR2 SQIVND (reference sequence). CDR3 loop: CASSTRQNTGELFF. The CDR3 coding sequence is TGTGCCAGTAGTACCCGACAGAACACCGGGGAGCTGTTTTTT.

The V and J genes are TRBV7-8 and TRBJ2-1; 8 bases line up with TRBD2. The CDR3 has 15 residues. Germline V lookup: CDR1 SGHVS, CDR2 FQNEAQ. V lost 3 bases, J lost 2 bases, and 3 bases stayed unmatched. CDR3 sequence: CASSLGTSPYNEQFF. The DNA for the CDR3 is TGTGCCAGCAGCTTGGGGACTAGTCCCTACAATGAGCAGTTCTTC.

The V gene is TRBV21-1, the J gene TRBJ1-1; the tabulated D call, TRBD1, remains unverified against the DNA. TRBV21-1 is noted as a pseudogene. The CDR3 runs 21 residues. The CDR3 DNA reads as TGTGCCAGCAGCAAAGGTCTTCAGGGGCAGAAGCCCCACACAGAAGAGACTGAAGCTTTCTTT. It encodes CASSKGLQGQKPHTEETEAFF.

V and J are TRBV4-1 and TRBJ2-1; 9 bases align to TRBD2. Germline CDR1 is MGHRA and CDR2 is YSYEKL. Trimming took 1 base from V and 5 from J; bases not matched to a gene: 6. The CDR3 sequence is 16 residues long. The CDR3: CASSQVGGRGNNEQFF. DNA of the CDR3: TGCGCCAGCAGCCAAGTAGGCGGGAGGGGCAACAATGAGCAGTTCTTC.

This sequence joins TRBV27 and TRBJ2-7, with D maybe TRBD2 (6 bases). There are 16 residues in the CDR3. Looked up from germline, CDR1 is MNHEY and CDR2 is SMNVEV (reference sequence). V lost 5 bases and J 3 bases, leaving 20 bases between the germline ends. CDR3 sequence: CASSGPTWRRDYEQYF. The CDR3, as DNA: TGTGCCAGCAGTGGGCCGACTTGGCGGAGGGACTACGAGCAGTACTTC.